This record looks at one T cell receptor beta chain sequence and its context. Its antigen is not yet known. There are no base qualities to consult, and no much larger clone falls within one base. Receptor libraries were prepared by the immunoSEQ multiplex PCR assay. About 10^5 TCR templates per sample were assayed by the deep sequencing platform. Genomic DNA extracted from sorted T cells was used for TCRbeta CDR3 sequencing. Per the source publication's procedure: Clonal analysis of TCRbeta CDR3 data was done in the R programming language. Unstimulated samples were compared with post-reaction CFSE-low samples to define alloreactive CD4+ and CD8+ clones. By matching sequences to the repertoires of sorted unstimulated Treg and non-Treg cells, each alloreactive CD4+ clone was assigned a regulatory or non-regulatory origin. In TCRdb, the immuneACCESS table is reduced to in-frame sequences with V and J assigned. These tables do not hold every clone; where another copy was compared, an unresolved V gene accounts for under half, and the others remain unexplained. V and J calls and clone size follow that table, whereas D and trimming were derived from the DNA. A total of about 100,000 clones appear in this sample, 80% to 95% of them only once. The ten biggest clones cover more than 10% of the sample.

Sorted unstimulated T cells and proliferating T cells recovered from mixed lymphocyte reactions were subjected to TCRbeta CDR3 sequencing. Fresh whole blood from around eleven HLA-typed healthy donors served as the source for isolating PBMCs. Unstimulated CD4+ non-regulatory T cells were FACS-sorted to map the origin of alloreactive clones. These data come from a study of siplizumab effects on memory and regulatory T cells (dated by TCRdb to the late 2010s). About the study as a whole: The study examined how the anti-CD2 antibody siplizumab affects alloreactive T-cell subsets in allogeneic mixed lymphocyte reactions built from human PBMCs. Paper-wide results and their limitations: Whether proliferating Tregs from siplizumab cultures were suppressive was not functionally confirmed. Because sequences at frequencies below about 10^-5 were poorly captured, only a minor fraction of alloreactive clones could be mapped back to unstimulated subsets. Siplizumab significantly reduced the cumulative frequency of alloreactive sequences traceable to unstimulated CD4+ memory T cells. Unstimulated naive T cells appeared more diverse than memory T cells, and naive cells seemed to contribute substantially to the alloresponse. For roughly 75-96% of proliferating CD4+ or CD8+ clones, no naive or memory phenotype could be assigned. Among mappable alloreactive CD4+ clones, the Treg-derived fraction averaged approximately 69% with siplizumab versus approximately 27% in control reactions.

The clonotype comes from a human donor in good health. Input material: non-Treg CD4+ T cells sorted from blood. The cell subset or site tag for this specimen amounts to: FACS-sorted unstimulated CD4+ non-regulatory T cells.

The CDR3 here reads CASSRGGPYEQYF. In nucleotide form, the sequence is TGTGCCAGCAGCCGGGGGGGTCCCTACGAGCAGTACTTC. Here the chain combines TRBV7-3 and TRBJ2-7; TRBD2 lines up with 8 middle nucleotides. Trimmed from V: 5 bases; trimmed from J: 2 bases; junction bases lacking a gene match: 2. CDR1 SGHTA and CDR2 FQGTGA were looked up in the germline V gene. Spanning cysteine to phenylalanine, the CDR3 consists of 13 amino acids. Solely the CDR3 DNA is kept, with 39 bases framed from the first base. The variable domain in full, with residues beyond the CDR3 obtained from the reference TRBV7-3 and TRBJ2-7 genes, is GAGVSQTPSNKVTEKGKYVELRCDPISGHTALYWYRQSLGQGPEFLIYFQGTGAADDSGLPNDRFFAVRPEGSVSTLKIQRTERGDSAVYLCASSRGGPYEQYFGPGTRLTVT.